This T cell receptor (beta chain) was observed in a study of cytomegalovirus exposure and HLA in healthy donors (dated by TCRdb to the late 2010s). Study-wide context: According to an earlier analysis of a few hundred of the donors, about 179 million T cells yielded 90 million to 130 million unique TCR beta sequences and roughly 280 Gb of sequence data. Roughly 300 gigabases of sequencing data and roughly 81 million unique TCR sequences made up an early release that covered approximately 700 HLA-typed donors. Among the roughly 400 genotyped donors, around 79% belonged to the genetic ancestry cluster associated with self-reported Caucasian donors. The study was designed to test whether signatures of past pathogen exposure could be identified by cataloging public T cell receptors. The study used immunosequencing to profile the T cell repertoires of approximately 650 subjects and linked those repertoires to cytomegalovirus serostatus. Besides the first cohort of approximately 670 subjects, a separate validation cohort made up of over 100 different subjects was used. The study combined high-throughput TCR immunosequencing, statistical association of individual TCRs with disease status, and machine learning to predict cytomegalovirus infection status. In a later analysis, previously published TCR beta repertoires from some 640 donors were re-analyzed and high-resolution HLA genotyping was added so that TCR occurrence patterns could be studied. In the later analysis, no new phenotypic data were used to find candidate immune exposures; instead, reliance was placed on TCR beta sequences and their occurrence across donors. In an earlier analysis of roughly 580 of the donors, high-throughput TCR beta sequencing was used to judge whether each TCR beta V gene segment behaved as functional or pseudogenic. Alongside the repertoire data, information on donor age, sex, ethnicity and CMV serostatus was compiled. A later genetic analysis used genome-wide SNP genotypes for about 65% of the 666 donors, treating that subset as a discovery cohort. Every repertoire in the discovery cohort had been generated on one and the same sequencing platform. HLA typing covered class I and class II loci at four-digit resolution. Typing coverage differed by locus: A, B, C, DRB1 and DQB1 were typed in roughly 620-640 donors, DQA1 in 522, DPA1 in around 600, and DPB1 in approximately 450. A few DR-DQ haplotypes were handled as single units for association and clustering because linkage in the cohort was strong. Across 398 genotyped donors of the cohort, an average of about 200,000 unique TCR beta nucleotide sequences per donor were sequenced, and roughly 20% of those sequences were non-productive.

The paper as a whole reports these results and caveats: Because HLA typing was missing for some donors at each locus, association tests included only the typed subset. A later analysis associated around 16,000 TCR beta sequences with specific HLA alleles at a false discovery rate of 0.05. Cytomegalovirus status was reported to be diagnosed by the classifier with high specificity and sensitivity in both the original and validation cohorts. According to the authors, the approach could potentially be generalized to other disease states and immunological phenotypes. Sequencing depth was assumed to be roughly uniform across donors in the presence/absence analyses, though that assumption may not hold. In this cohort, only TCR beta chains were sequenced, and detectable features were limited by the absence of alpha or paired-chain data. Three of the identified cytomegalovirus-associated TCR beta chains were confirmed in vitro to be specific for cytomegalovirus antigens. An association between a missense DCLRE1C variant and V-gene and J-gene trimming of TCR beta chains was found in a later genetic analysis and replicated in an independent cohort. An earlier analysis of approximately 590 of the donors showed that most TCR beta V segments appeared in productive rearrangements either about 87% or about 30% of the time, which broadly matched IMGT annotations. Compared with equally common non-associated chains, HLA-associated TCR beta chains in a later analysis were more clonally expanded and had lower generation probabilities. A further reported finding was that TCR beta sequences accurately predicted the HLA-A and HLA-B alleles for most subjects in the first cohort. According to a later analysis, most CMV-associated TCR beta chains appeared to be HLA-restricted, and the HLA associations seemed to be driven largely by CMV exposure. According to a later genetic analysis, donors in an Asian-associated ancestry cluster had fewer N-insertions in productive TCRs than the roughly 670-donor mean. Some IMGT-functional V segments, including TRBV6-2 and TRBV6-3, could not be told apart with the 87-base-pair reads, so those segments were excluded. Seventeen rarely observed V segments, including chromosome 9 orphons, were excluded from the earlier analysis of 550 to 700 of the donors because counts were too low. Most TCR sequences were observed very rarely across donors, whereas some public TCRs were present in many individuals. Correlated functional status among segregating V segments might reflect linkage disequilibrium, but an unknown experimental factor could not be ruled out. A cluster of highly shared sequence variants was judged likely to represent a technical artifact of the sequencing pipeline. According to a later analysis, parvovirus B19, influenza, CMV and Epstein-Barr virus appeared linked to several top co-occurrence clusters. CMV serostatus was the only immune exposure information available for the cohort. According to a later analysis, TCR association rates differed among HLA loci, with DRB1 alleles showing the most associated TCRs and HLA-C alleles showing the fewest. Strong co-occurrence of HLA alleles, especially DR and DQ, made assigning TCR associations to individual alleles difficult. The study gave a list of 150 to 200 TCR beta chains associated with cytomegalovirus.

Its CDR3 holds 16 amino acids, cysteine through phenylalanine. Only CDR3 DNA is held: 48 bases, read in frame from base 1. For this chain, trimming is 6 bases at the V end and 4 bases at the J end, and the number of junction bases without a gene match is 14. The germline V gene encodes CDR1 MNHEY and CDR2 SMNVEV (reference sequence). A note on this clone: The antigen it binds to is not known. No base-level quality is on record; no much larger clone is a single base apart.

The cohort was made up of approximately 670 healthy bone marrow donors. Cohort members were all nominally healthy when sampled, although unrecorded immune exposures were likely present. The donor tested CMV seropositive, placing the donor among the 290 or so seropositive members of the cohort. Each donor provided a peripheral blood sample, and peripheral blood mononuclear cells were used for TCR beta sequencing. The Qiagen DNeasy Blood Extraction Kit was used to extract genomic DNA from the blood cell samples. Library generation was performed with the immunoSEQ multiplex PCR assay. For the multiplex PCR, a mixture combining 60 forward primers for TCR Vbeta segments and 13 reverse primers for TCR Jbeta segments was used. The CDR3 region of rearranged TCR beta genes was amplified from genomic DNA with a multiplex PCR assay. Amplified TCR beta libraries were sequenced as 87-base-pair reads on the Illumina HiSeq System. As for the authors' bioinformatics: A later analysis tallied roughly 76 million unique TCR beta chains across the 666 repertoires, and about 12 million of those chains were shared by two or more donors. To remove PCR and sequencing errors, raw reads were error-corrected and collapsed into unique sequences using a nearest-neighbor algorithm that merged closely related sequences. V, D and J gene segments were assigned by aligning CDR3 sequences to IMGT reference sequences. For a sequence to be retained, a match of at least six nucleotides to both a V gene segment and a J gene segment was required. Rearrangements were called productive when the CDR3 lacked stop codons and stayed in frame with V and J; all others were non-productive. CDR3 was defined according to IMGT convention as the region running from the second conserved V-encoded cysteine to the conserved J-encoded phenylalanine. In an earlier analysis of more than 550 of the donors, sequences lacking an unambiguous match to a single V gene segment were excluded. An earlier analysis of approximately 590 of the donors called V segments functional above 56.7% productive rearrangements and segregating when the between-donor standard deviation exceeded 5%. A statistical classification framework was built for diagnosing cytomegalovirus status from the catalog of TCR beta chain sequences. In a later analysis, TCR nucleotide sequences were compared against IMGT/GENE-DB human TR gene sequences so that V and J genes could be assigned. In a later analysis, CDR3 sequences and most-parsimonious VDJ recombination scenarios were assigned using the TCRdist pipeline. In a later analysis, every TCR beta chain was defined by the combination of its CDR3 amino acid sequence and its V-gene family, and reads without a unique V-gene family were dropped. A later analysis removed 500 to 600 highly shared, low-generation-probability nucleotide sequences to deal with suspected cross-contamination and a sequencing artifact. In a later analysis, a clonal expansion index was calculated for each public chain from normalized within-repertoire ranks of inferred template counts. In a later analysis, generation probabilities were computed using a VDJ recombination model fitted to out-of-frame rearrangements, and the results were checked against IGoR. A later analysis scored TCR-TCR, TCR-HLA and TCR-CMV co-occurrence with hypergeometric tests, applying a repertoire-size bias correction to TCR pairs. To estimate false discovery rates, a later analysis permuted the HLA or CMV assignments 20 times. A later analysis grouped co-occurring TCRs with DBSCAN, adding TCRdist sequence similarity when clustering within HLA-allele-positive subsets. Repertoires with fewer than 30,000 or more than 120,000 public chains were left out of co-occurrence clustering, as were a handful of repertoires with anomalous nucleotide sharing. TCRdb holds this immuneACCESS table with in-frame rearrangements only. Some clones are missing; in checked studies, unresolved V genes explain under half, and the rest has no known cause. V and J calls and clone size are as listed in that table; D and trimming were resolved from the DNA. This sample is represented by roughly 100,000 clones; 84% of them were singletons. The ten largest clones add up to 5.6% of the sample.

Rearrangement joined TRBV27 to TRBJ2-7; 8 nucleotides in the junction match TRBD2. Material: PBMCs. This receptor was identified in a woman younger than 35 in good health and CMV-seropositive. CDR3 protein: CASRGAGSGSWYEQYF. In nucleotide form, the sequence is TGTGCCAGCAGAGGGGCGGGGAGCGGGAGTTGGTACGAGCAGTACTTC.